Below, 20 T cell receptor beta chains from the same sample are listed, as sequenced in a study of technical replicates of blood from several donors. Repertoires were generated with immunoSEQ multiplex PCR, while TCRdb's copy carries only in-frame clones and drops some. Seen here are some 91,000 clones, approximately 96% observed once, and the top ten hold about 0.24%. The sample was T cells isolated from PBMCs. The receptor set was obtained from a human donor in good health.

The V call is TRBV10-3, the J call TRBJ2-7; perhaps TRBD2 as D (5 bases). This CDR3 comprises 10 residues. The germline V gene encodes CDR1 ENHRY and CDR2 SYGVKD. The CDR3 region is CAGSVYEQYF. The CDR3, as DNA: TGTGCGGGGAGTGTCTACGAGCAGTACTTC.

The chain recombines TRBV5-1 with TRBJ1-1, with 7 bases matching TRBD1. Germline CDR1 is SGHRS and CDR2 is YFSETQ. The CDR3 extends over 14 amino acids. After removal of 4 bases from V and 4 bases from J, the junction contained 7 bases not matched to a gene. The DNA of the CDR3 is TGCGCCAGCAGCGCCAGGGGGGCAGGCACTGAAGCTTTCTTT. It translates to CASSARGAGTEAFF.

The rearrangement uses TRBV2 and TRBJ1-2, with 7 bases lining up with TRBD1. Germline V CDR1 and CDR2: SNHLY, FYNNEI. The trim removed 1 base at V and 6 bases at J, leaving 2 bases unmatched. The CDR3 length is 13 residues. The CDR3 DNA reads as TGTGCCAGCAGTGAAGGACAGGGCAATGGCTACACCTTC. This translates into CASSEGQGNGYTF.

V and J are TRBV5-5 and TRBJ1-4; 8 nucleotides align to TRBD1. CDR1 is SGHKS, CDR2 YYEKEE, per germline (reference sequence). The CDR3 contains 15 residues. J lost 11 bases, V lost 0 bases, and 9 bases had no gene match. The CDR3 coding sequence is TGTGCCAGCAGCTTGGACGGACAGGGATTGAAGAAACTGTTTTTT. It encodes CASSLDGQGLKKLFF.

V is TRBV15 and J is TRBJ2-2; D gene ambiguous. V lost 1 base, J lost 7 bases, and 10 bases lay in between. CDR1 and CDR2 (germline): LNHNV, YYDKDF (reference sequence). CDR3 size: 14 residues. CDR3 nucleotides: TGTGCCACCAGCAGAGCCACAGTAATCGGGGAGCTGTTTTTT. This codes for CATSRATVIGELFF.

The V call is TRBV29-1, the J call TRBJ1-2, with D unresolved. The V end lost 3 bases, the J end lost 3 bases, and 8 bases lay between the germline ends. CDR1 and CDR2 from the germline V gene are SQVTM and ANQGSEA. The CDR3 contains 12 residues. This CDR3 is CSVDLGDYGYTF. In DNA form, the CDR3 reads TGCAGCGTTGATCTCGGGGACTATGGCTACACCTTC.

This chain links TRBV27 with TRBJ2-7, with 8 bases aligning to TRBD2. Per germline, CDR1 MNHEY and CDR2 SMNVEV (reference sequence). Trimming cost V 0 bases and J 2 bases; bases outside gene matches: 3. This CDR3 has 15 residues. This CDR3 is CASSLSELAAYEQYF. The CDR3 DNA follows: TGTGCCAGCAGTTTATCGGAACTAGCGGCCTACGAGCAGTACTTC.

The rearrangement links TRBV6-5 to TRBJ2-7, with no clear D. V dropped 7 bases and J dropped 3 bases, with 13 bases sitting between them. Per the germline V gene, CDR1 is MNHEY and CDR2 is SVGAGI. There are 13 residues in the CDR3. CDR3 region: CASIEQLGYEQYF. The CDR3, as DNA: TGTGCCAGCATCGAACAGCTGGGCTACGAGCAGTACTTC.

The chain joins TRBV5-1 to TRBJ1-3; D not resolved. Trimming stripped 0 bases from V and 2 bases from J, with 6 bases between. The CDR3 is made up of 14 amino acids. Germline loops: CDR1 SGHRS, CDR2 YFSETQ. Written as DNA, the CDR3 is TGCGCCAGCAGCTTGGCCTCTACTGGAAACACCATATATTTT. This encodes CASSLASTGNTIYF.

This clone was counted once. The chain has TRBV7-6 and TRBJ2-2, with D perhaps TRBD2 (5 bases). The CDR3 runs 14 residues. Deletions cut 1 base from V and 7 bases from J, with 10 bases between. Germline-derived CDR1 and CDR2 are SGHVS and FNYEAQ. The CDR3 sequence: CASSLVGGGGELFF. The CDR3 nucleotides are TGTGCCAGCAGCTTAGTTGGCGGAGGCGGGGAGCTGTTTTTT.

V usage is TRBV2 and J usage is TRBJ1-3; D might be TRBD1 (6 bases). In germline, CDR1 is SNHLY, CDR2 FYNNEI. V lost 8 bases, J lost 0 bases, and 11 bases lay in between. This CDR3 spans 14 amino acids. CDR3 nucleotide sequence: TGTGCCAGCCTGCTACAGGGCTCTGGAAACACCATATATTTT. Translated: CASLLQGSGNTIYF.

The rearrangement uses TRBV4-1 and TRBJ2-3; 8 nucleotides agree with TRBD2. After removal of 4 bases from V and 2 bases from J, the junction contained 2 bases not matched to a gene. Per the germline V gene, CDR1 is MGHRA and CDR2 is YSYEKL. The CDR3 totals 14 residues. The CDR3 spells CASSPTSATDTQYF. The CDR3 bases are TGCGCCAGCAGCCCGACTAGCGCCACAGATACGCAGTATTTT.

V usage is TRBV11-2 and J usage is TRBJ2-2; 7 bases fit TRBD2. The CDR3 runs 16 residues. V was pared by 1 base and J by 1 base, with 3 bases of the junction left unmatched. Germline V lookup: CDR1 SGHAT, CDR2 FQNNGV. The CDR3 DNA sequence: TGTGCCAGCAGCTTAGGGTGGGGGGGGAACACCGGGGAGCTGTTTTTT. Protein sequence: CASSLGWGGNTGELFF. Full variable domain (missing parts from reference TRBV11-2 and TRBJ2-2): EAGVAQSPRYKIIEKRQSVAFWCNPISGHATLYWYQQILGQGPKLLIQFQNNGVVDDSQLPKDRFSAERLKGVDSTLKIQPAKLEDSAVYLCASSLGWGGNTGELFFGEGSRLTVL.

The rearrangement joins TRBV6-6 to TRBJ2-7; 7 bases are a match to TRBD1. Germline V CDR1 and CDR2: MNHNY, SVGAGI (reference sequence). V gave up 6 bases and J gave up 3 bases; unmatched junction bases: 11. The CDR3 length is 15 residues. CDR3 bases: TGTGCCAGCAGAACCGACCGGGACAGACACTACGAGCAGTACTTC. Translated, it gives CASRTDRDRHYEQYF.

This clone was found once. The genes are TRBV10-3 and TRBJ2-5; TRBD1 agrees at 8 bases. V was pared by 8 bases and J by 11 bases, with 10 bases of the junction left unmatched. Germline lookup yields CDR1 ENHRY and CDR2 SYGVKD. This CDR3 region has 12 residues. The CDR3 sequence: CAIGGQGIKQYF. In DNA, the CDR3 is TGTGCCATCGGCGGACAGGGTATAAAGCAGTACTTC.

The chain links TRBV18 to TRBJ1-1, with D perhaps TRBD1 (5 bases). With 5 bases removed from V and 6 bases from J, the gap between germline ends came to 19 bases. CDR1 is KGHSH, CDR2 LQKENI, per germline. This CDR3 comprises 15 residues. CDR3 region: CASSTQGGLSAEAFF. The CDR3 DNA reads TGTGCCAGCTCAACCCAGGGAGGTCTTTCGGCTGAAGCTTTCTTT.

The rearrangement uses TRBV10-3 and TRBJ2-5; perhaps TRBD1 as D (6 bases). Germline values: CDR1 ENHRY, CDR2 SYGVKD. The V end lost 11 bases, the J end lost 3 bases, and 16 bases lay between the germline ends. The CDR3 is 13 residues long. CDR3: CAVRDNQKETQYF. As DNA, the CDR3 is TGTGCCGTCCGGGACAATCAAAAAGAGACCCAGTACTTC.

The chain joins TRBV27 to TRBJ1-6; D is undetermined. CDR3 length: 15 amino acids. Germline CDR1 MNHEY, CDR2 SMNVEV (reference sequence). V lost 11 bases to trimming and J lost 10 bases, with 24 bases between them. DNA of the CDR3: TGTGCCGCTGGCCCGGCAGGAAGTTTAGGATCACCCCTCCACTTT. Amino acid sequence: CAAGPAGSLGSPLHF.

The rearrangement links TRBV6-1 to TRBJ2-4; a weak D match, TRBD2 (5 bases). V gave up 1 base and J gave up 0 bases, with 10 bases separating them. CDR1 and CDR2 (germline): MNHNS, SASEGT. This CDR3 is built from 16 residues. In nucleotides, the CDR3 is TGTGCCAGCAGTGAAGGGTTCGGACTAGCCAAAAACATTCAGTACTTC. Translated: CASSEGFGLAKNIQYF.

This chain links TRBV30 with TRBJ2-1; 11 bases agree with TRBD2. The CDR3 loop spans 21 amino acids. Losses at the gene ends were 3 bases for V and 3 bases for J; bases not matched to a gene: 22. Germline V gives CDR1 GTSNPN, CDR2 SVGIG (reference sequence). The CDR3 sequence: CAWSEFPPRLAGGTLYNEQFF. CDR3 bases: TGTGCCTGGAGCGAGTTCCCCCCCCGGCTAGCGGGGGGCACCCTCTACAATGAGCAGTTCTTC. Combining the CDR3 with reference TRBV30 and TRBJ2-1 gives the whole variable domain SQTIHQWPATLVQPVGSPLSLECTVEGTSNPNLYWYRQAAGRGLQLLFYSVGIGQISSEVPQNLSASRPQDRQFILSSKKLLLSDSGFYLCAWSEFPPRLAGGTLYNEQFFGPGTRLTVL.